The 23 T cell receptor beta chains below were found in one sample sequenced in a study of blood T cells in healthy people across ages. The second PCR ran about 7 to 12 cycles with a sample-barcoded 5' primer and J-beta primers. Via MiXCR, TCRdb re-called the 5' RACE reads, giving one row per CDR3 protein. This table has approximately 800,000 distinct CDR3 sequences, 53% appearing once. The sequenced sample consisted of blood. The receptors were sampled from a man older than 75 in good health.

This clonotype was seen a few times. The chain employs TRBV9 and TRBJ1-2, with D perhaps matching TRBD1 (5 bases). This CDR3 has 14 residues. With 4 bases removed from V and 1 base from J, the gap between germline ends came to 11 bases. Germline V gene sequence: CDR1 SGDLS, CDR2 YYNGEE. CDR3 residues: CASSRDGINYGYTF. CDR3 coding DNA: TGTGCCAGCAGCAGGGACGGGATTAACTATGGCTACACCTTC.

V usage is TRBV20-1 and J usage is TRBJ1-3; TRBD1 matches 11 bases. Germline V CDR1 and CDR2: DFQATT, SNEGSKA (reference sequence). The trim removed 6 bases at V and 8 bases at J, leaving 3 bases unmatched. The CDR3 has 12 amino acids. CDR3 residues: CSARGQGDTIYF. In nucleotides, the CDR3 is TGCAGTGCCCGGGGACAGGGGGACACCATATATTTT.

This clonotype was seen more than once but under ten times. The rearrangement uses TRBV5-5 and TRBJ1-2; D ambiguous. This CDR3 has 12 amino acids. V lost 4 bases, J lost 5 bases, and 9 bases lay in between. From germline, CDR1 is SGHKS and CDR2 YYEKEE (reference sequence). CDR3 sequence (DNA): TGTGCCAGCAGCGTGGACCGATATGGCTACACCTTC. Protein product: CASSVDRYGYTF.

The V and J genes are TRBV5-1 and TRBJ2-1; TRBD2 agrees at 13 bases. Germline V gives CDR1 SGHRS, CDR2 YFSETQ. The CDR3 totals 16 residues. J gave up 6 bases and V 4 bases, and 7 bases lay outside the gene matches. CDR3 protein: CASSRLGLAGSNEQFF. CDR3 coding DNA: TGCGCCAGCAGCCGATTGGGACTAGCGGGAAGCAATGAGCAGTTCTTC.

The rearrangement joins TRBV3-1 to TRBJ2-5; 13 bases align to TRBD2. The CDR3 contains 15 residues. Germline V gene sequence: CDR1 LGHDT, CDR2 YNNKEL (reference sequence). V was clipped by 7 bases and J by 3 bases; unmatched bases: 5. CDR3 amino acids: CASTRLAGGKETQYF. CDR3 DNA: TGTGCCAGCACCCGACTAGCGGGAGGCAAAGAGACCCAGTACTTC.

The chain recombines TRBV10-3 with TRBJ2-7; 15 bases match TRBD2. Trimming removed 5 bases from V and 5 bases from J; junction bases left unmatched: 13. Germline V lookup: CDR1 ENHRY, CDR2 SYGVKD. This CDR3 comprises 18 residues. CDR3: CAISFGLAGGHMKDEQYF. CDR3 bases: TGTGCCATCAGTTTTGGACTAGCGGGAGGGCACATGAAGGACGAGCAGTACTTC.

CDR3 region: CSVVPRLTNEKLFF. In nucleotides, the CDR3 is TGCAGCGTTGTCCCGCGGTTAACTAATGAAAAACTGTTTTTT. This chain connects TRBV29-1 to TRBJ1-4, with no clear D. The germline V gene has CDR1 SQVTM and CDR2 ANQGSEA. This CDR3 has 14 residues. Deletions cut 4 bases from V and 1 base from J, with 10 bases between.

This clonotype came up a few times. The chain is built from TRBV6-1 and TRBJ2-3; 7 nucleotides match TRBD2. The germline V gene encodes CDR1 MNHNS and CDR2 SASEGT. The CDR3 totals 14 residues. J gave up 4 bases and V 5 bases, and 6 bases lay outside the gene matches. The CDR3, as DNA: TGTGCCAGCAGTTCACGGACTAGTCCAGATACGCAGTATTTT. It encodes CASSSRTSPDTQYF.

This clonotype has just a few counts. V and J are TRBV29-1 and TRBJ2-1; 10 bases map to TRBD2. Germline V gives CDR1 SQVTM, CDR2 ANQGSEA. The CDR3 sequence is 15 residues long. V dropped 0 bases and J dropped 10; count of bases not matched to a gene: 9. The CDR3: CSVEDLSGRAGEQFF. The CDR3 coding sequence is TGCAGCGTTGAAGATCTCAGCGGGAGGGCCGGGGAGCAGTTCTTC.

This clonotype showed up just once. The rearrangement joins TRBV2 to TRBJ2-4; 7 bases match TRBD2. The CDR3 extends over 16 amino acids. Germline V gene lookup returns CDR1 SNHLY and CDR2 FYNNEI. V was pared by 3 bases and J by 0 bases, with 5 bases of the junction left unmatched. For the CDR3, the DNA is TGTGCCAGCAGTGAGGCTAGCGGACTAGCCAAAAACATTCAGTACTTC. Amino acids: CASSEASGLAKNIQYF.

This chain uses TRBV27 with TRBJ2-7, with D perhaps assigned TRBD1 or TRBD2 (5 bases each). Germline CDR1 is MNHEY and CDR2 is SMNVEV (reference sequence). The CDR3 is 15 residues long. V was pared by 5 bases and J by 0 bases, with 14 bases between. CDR3 residues: CASSPRGVASYEQYF. The CDR3 DNA follows: TGTGCCAGCAGTCCAAGGGGAGTAGCCTCCTACGAGCAGTACTTC.

The chain recombines TRBV27 with TRBJ2-4, with a tentative D call TRBD2 (6 bases). The DNA end is a closer match to TRBJ2-7, so the J assignment may be wrong. There are 16 residues in the CDR3. Germline CDR1 reads MNHEY; CDR2 reads SMNVEV (reference sequence). DNA of the CDR3: TGTGCCAGCAAAAAAATTCTAGCGACCGCCTCCTACGAGCAGTACTTC. Amino acids: CASKKILATASYEQYF.

V usage is TRBV5-5 and J usage is TRBJ1-2; no clear D. The CDR3 totals 18 residues. The V and J ends lost 1 base and 5 bases respectively, with 24 bases between them. The germline V gene has CDR1 SGHKS and CDR2 YYEKEE (reference sequence). CDR3 residues: CASSLIGGLRLGPYGYTF. CDR3 DNA sequence: TGTGCCAGCAGCTTGATAGGAGGCCTGAGACTGGGCCCTTATGGCTACACCTTC.

In DNA, the CDR3 is TGTGCCAGCTCGAAGACGGACGGCGACGAGCAGTACTTC. Translating gives CASSKTDGDEQYF. The chain combines TRBV7-9 with TRBJ2-4; D is ambiguous. TRBJ2-7 explains the end of the DNA better; the J call may be wrong. The CDR3 is 13 residues long. The germline V gene encodes CDR1 SEHNR and CDR2 FQNEAQ (reference sequence).

As regards this clonotype: This may stem from a read error, because a much larger clone lies one nucleotide away. V is TRBV5-1 and J is TRBJ2-3; 7 bases are a match to TRBD2. CDR3 length equals 15 residues. The ends lost 0 bases at V and 5 bases at J; junction bases unmatched: 6. From germline, CDR1 is SGHRS and CDR2 YFSETQ. The CDR3 region is CASSLAGSGGDTQYF. In DNA form, the CDR3 reads TGCGCCAGCAGCTTGGCAGGGTCGGGGGGAGATACGCAGTATTTT.

This chain connects TRBV11-1 to TRBJ2-5, with TRBD1 identical over 12 bases. The CDR3 totals 16 residues. V lost 3 bases and J lost 2; bases outside the gene matches: 4. Germline CDR1 reads SGHAT; CDR2 reads FQDESV (reference sequence). CDR3 sequence: CASSFRDRGLQETQYF. For the CDR3, the DNA is TGTGCCAGCAGCTTCCGGGACAGGGGGCTTCAAGAGACCCAGTACTTC.

The CDR3: CASMSTSGRHEQYF. CDR3 coding DNA: TGTGCCAGCATGTCAACTAGCGGGAGGCACGAGCAGTACTTC. The chain couples TRBV2 to TRBJ2-7, with 12 bases identical to TRBD2. With V trimmed by 7 bases and J by 5 bases, 6 bases remained unmatched. The CDR3 spans 14 residues. Per germline, CDR1 SNHLY and CDR2 FYNNEI.

This clonotype was counted at least ten times. The chain uses TRBV7-9 and TRBJ2-7, with a weak D call TRBD2 (5 bases). The CDR3 is 12 residues long. V was shortened by 1 base and J by 8 bases, with 9 bases between the two germline ends. Germline V gene lookup returns CDR1 SEHNR and CDR2 FQNEAQ (reference sequence). CDR3 in amino acids: CASSLGFGKQYF. In DNA form, the CDR3 reads TGTGCCAGCAGCTTAGGGTTCGGGAAGCAGTACTTC.

As DNA, the CDR3 is TGCGCCAGCAGCACCGACCCCCAGGGGGCGCGGGGCTACACCTTC. Translation: CASSTDPQGARGYTF. The rearrangement links TRBV5-1 to TRBJ1-2, with 8 bases identical to TRBD1. V lost 4 bases and J lost 8; bases outside the gene matches: 13. CDR3 length: 15 amino acids. CDR1 SGHRS and CDR2 YFSETQ come from the germline V gene.

This sequence joins TRBV7-3 and TRBJ2-5; the D gene is possibly TRBD2 (6 bases). Trimming removed 5 bases at V and 4 bases at J, with 20 bases between. Per germline, CDR1 SGHTA and CDR2 FQGTGA. This CDR3 region has 16 residues. The chain's CDR3 is CASSPSGSLVGETQYF. CDR3 DNA: TGTGCCAGCAGCCCATCCGGGAGTTTGGTTGGAGAGACCCAGTACTTC.

To note about this clonotype: Because it lacks the conserved phenylalanine or tryptophan at the end, this CDR3 is likely a read error. The rearrangement joins TRBV20-1 to TRBJ2-3; TRBD1 matches 7 bases. Germline V lookup: CDR1 DFQATT, CDR2 SNEGSKA (reference sequence). The ends lost 7 bases at V and 2 bases at J; junction bases unmatched: 9. CDR3 size: 14 residues. The CDR3 is CSVPRTGLTDTQYV. For the CDR3, the DNA is TGCAGTGTTCCACGGACAGGACTCACAGATACGCAGTATGTT.

The CDR3 spells CASSARTRRNEQFF. The CDR3 DNA sequence: TGTGCCAGCAGCGCCCGGACTCGCCGGAATGAGCAGTTCTTC. The chain employs TRBV9 and TRBJ2-1; weak D call: TRBD2 (5 bases). The CDR3 is made up of 14 amino acids. Germline values: CDR1 SGDLS, CDR2 YYNGEE. Trimming left V 3 bases short and J 7 bases short, with 14 bases between.

The gene calls are TRBV6-6 and TRBJ2-3; 10 positions match TRBD2. The CDR3 sequence is 16 residues long. Germline V gives CDR1 MNHNY, CDR2 SVGAGI (reference sequence). Trimming took 6 bases from V and 14 from J; bases not matched to a gene: 20. CDR3 bases: TGTGCCAGCAGCGAATCTAGCGGGAGAAGCAACAGATACGCGTATTTT. Its protein is CASSESSGRSNRYAYF.